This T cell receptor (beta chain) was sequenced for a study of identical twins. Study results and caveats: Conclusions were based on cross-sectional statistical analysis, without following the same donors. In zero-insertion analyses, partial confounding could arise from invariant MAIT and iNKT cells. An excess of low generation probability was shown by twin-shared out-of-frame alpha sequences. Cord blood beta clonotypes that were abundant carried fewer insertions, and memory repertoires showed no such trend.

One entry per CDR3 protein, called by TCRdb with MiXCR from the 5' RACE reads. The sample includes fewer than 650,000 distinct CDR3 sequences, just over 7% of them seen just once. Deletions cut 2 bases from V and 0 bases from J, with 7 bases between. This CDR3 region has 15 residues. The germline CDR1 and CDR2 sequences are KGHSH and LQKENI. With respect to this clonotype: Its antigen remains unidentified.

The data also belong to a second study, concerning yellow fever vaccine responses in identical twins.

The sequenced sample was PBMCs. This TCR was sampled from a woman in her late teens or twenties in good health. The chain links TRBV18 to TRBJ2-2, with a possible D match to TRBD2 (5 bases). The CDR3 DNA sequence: TGTGCCAGCTCACCAACTAGATCGAACACCGGGGAGCTGTTTTTT. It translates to CASSPTRSNTGELFF.